This T cell receptor beta chain was captured in a study of blood T cell repertoires in COVID-19. TCRdb's table, derived via immunoSEQ multiplex PCR, lists solely in-frame clones and lacks some. Among about 220,000 clones listed, around 81% were seen once. The length of the CDR3 is 13 residues. Germline V lookup: CDR1 MNHNS, CDR2 SASEGT. Trimming removed 2 bases at V and 7 bases at J, with 11 bases between. Only a few counts were recorded for this clone. Sequences were obtained from peripheral blood. This clonotype was obtained from a woman in her 70s with acute or convalescent COVID-19. The chain uses TRBV6-1 and TRBJ1-2; TRBD1 might be the D (5 bases). The CDR3 nucleotides read TGTGCCAGCAGTGAAAACGGGGGAGTTGGCTACACCTTC. The encoded protein is CASSENGGVGYTF.